The 31 T cell receptor beta chains below were found in one sample sequenced in a study of blood T cell repertoires in COVID-19. The protocol was immunoSEQ multiplex PCR, while the TCRdb copy is restricted to in-frame clones and leaves out a portion. The sample includes 180,000 or so clones, roughly 84% seen only once; the top ten take about 9.4%. Sequenced material: peripheral blood. The receptors stem from a woman of 80 years or more with acute or convalescent COVID-19.

The gene calls are TRBV7-2 and TRBJ1-2; D possibly corresponds to TRBD1 (5 bases). CDR1 and CDR2 from the germline V gene are SGHTA and FQGNSA. The CDR3 is made up of 14 amino acids. Trimming shortened V by 7 bases and J by 8 bases, and 20 bases separated the two germline ends. Here the CDR3 DNA reads TGTGCCAGCAACAAGCTGGGGGGTAGGGTGGGCTACACCTTC. Translated, it gives CASNKLGGRVGYTF.

V and J are TRBV5-4 and TRBJ2-1; 7 nucleotides align to TRBD2. The CDR3 consists of 17 residues. J lost 4 bases, V lost 1 base, and 11 bases had no gene match. Germline V gene data show CDR1 as SGHNT and CDR2 as YYREEE (reference sequence). CDR3 residues: CASSLRRAGAQYNEQFF. CDR3 sequence (DNA): TGTGCCAGCAGCTTGAGGCGGGCGGGAGCCCAATACAATGAGCAGTTCTTC. The full variable domain, rest sourced from reference TRBV5-4 and TRBJ2-1, is ETGVTQSPTHLIKTRGQQVTLRCSSQSGHNTVSWYQQALGQGPQFIFQYYREEENGRGNFPPRFSGLQFPNYSSELNVNALELDDSALYLCASSLRRAGAQYNEQFFGPGTRLTVL.

This clone was detected only once. This chain joins TRBV25-1 and TRBJ1-1; D uncertain. Trimming shortened V by 3 bases and J by 1 base, and 9 bases separated the two germline ends. Germline CDR1 reads MGHDK; CDR2 reads SYGVNS. This CDR3 spans 14 amino acids. This CDR3 is CASSDLPKNTEAFF. CDR3 nucleotides: TGTGCCAGCAGTGACCTACCCAAGAACACTGAAGCTTTCTTT.

This chain links TRBV11-2 with TRBJ2-5; TRBD2 is a possible D gene (7 bases). Per germline, CDR1 SGHAT and CDR2 FQNNGV. Trimming removed 4 bases at V and 3 bases at J, with 18 bases between. This CDR3 is 16 amino acids long. DNA of the CDR3: TGTGCCAGCAGCTCTGAGAGGGGGGGAGGGGAAGAGACCCAGTACTTC. This codes for CASSSERGGGEETQYF.

This clone came up a few times. The CDR3 protein is CASSTRQVAEQYF. The DNA of the CDR3 is TGTGCCAGCAGTACTCGACAGGTCGCCGAGCAGTACTTC. The chain recombines TRBV2 with TRBJ2-7, with a tentative D call TRBD1 (6 bases). V lost 5 bases and J lost 6, with 14 bases in between. The CDR3 contains 13 residues. CDR1 SNHLY and CDR2 FYNNEI come from the germline V gene.

This clone has a single count. The V gene is TRBV5-4, the J gene TRBJ2-1, with D tentatively TRBD2 (7 bases). Germline-derived CDR1 and CDR2 are SGHNT and YYREEE (reference sequence). The CDR3 covers 13 residues. Between the trimmed V and J ends, which lost 6 bases and 8 bases, there was a span of 15 bases. CDR3 loop: CASTIGGADEQFF. As DNA, the CDR3 is TGTGCCAGCACCATTGGGGGGGCGGATGAGCAGTTCTTC.

As for this clone: This CDR3 is also generated by other DNA sequences in the sample. V and J are TRBV11-2 and TRBJ1-5; TRBD1 might be the D (6 bases). Germline CDR1 is SGHAT and CDR2 is FQNNGV. V was shortened by 1 base and J by 1 base, with 8 bases between the two germline ends. CDR3 length equals 15 residues. The CDR3 reads CASSLGQGSNQPQHF. The CDR3 DNA is TGTGCCAGCAGCTTAGGGCAGGGGAGCAATCAGCCCCAGCATTTT.

The J gene is TRBJ1-1, the V gene TRBV24-1; 7 bases are shared with TRBD1. CDR3 size: 14 residues. V shed 8 bases, J shed 2 bases, and the junction held 7 bases outside the gene matches. In germline, CDR1 is KGHDR, CDR2 SFDVKD. The CDR3 reads CATTSGTANTEAFF. The CDR3 DNA is TGTGCCACCACCTCGGGGACAGCAAACACTGAAGCTTTCTTT.

The chain uses TRBV11-2 and TRBJ2-1, with D tentatively TRBD2 (5 bases). Trimming pared 5 bases from V and 0 bases from J, leaving 11 bases between. The CDR3 is made up of 15 amino acids. Germline-derived CDR1 and CDR2 are SGHAT and FQNNGV. Written as DNA, the CDR3 is TGTGCCAGCAGCCTCCAGCGGAGCTCCTACAATGAGCAGTTCTTC. Encoded protein: CASSLQRSSYNEQFF. The variable domain in full, completed from reference TRBV11-2 and TRBJ2-1, reads EAGVAQSPRYKIIEKRQSVAFWCNPISGHATLYWYQQILGQGPKLLIQFQNNGVVDDSQLPKDRFSAERLKGVDSTLKIQPAKLEDSAVYLCASSLQRSSYNEQFFGPGTRLTVL.

J is TRBJ2-7 and V is TRBV7-3; D is possibly TRBD2 (5 bases). CDR1 is SGHTA and CDR2 is FQGTGA in the germline V gene. With 0 bases removed from V and 0 bases from J, the gap between germline ends came to 9 bases. The length of the CDR3 is 15 residues. The DNA of the CDR3 is TGTGCCAGCAGCTTAACTAGCGTCGACTCCTACGAGCAGTACTTC. Translation: CASSLTSVDSYEQYF.

The CDR3 loop is CASSYLGATNEKLFF. DNA of the CDR3: TGTGCCAGCAGTTACCTAGGTGCAACTAATGAAAAACTGTTTTTT. V and J are TRBV6-6 and TRBJ1-4, with D unclear. Germline V CDR1 and CDR2: MNHNY, SVGAGI (reference sequence). Trimming removed 2 bases from V and 0 bases from J, with 7 bases in between. The CDR3 length is 15 residues.

There are a few counts of this clone. The chain links TRBV19 to TRBJ1-5; TRBD1 aligns across 11 bases. The CDR3 contains 16 residues. Germline lookup yields CDR1 LNHDA and CDR2 SQIVND (reference sequence). With V trimmed by 3 bases and J by 6 bases, 7 bases remained unmatched. DNA for the CDR3: TGTGCCAGTAGTATCACCGGGACAGGGGGTTTTCAGCCCCAGCATTTT. Its protein is CASSITGTGGFQPQHF.

The chain has TRBV20-1 and TRBJ1-6, with TRBD1 as a possible D gene (6 bases). Trimming removed 3 bases from V and 7 bases from J, with 13 bases in between. From germline, CDR1 is DFQATT and CDR2 SNEGSKA (reference sequence). This CDR3 comprises 14 residues. The CDR3 sequence: CSASLQGVNSPLHF. The CDR3 bases are TGCAGTGCTAGTTTACAGGGCGTGAATTCACCCCTCCACTTT.

The V call is TRBV7-9, the J call TRBJ1-4, with D unclear. The CDR3 spans 15 residues. CDR1 SEHNR and CDR2 FQNEAQ come from the germline V gene (reference sequence). Trimming took 1 base from V and 3 from J, leaving 9 bases between them. The CDR3 sequence: CASSLDPGANEKLFF. As DNA, the CDR3 is TGTGCCAGCAGCTTAGATCCCGGAGCTAATGAAAAACTGTTTTTT.

The genes are TRBV7-9 and TRBJ1-4; D might be TRBD1 (5 bases). Germline V gene data show CDR1 as SEHNR and CDR2 as FQNEAQ (reference sequence). The ends were cut back, 2 bases at V and 7 bases at J, with 17 bases in the middle. The length of the CDR3 is 16 residues. The CDR3 spells CASSLMRFPGGEKLFF. CDR3 coding DNA: TGTGCCAGCAGCTTAATGAGATTCCCCGGGGGTGAAAAACTGTTTTTT. Based on the CDR3 plus reference TRBV7-9 and TRBJ1-4, the full variable domain is DTGVSQNPRHKITKRGQNVTFRCDPISEHNRLYWYRQTLGQGPEFLTYFQNEAQLEKSRLLSDRFSAERPKGSFSTLEIQRTEQGDSAMYLCASSLMRFPGGEKLFFGSGTQLSVL.

The chain joins TRBV29-1 to TRBJ1-2, with unresolved D. CDR3 length equals 12 residues. The V end lost 7 bases, the J end lost 7 bases, and 16 bases lay between the germline ends. CDR1 and CDR2 (germline): SQVTM, ANQGSEA. CDR3 nucleotides: TGCAGCGAGGAACGGGCGGCGGGTGGCTACACCTTC. Residues: CSEERAAGGYTF.

The sample holds a few counts of this clone. The chain joins TRBV5-6 to TRBJ2-7; D is perhaps TRBD1 (6 bases). V lost 4 bases, J lost 3 bases, and 20 bases lay in between. There are 16 residues in the CDR3. Germline V gene lookup returns CDR1 SGHDT and CDR2 YYEEEE. CDR3 sequence: CASSPPYTGPLYEQYF. In nucleotides, the CDR3 is TGTGCCAGCAGCCCCCCGTATACAGGGCCCCTCTACGAGCAGTACTTC.

The chain is built from TRBV6-5 and TRBJ2-3; possible D gene TRBD2, 5 bases. The CDR3 is 15 amino acids. Germline-derived CDR1 and CDR2 are MNHEY and SVGAGI. Trimming cost V 2 bases and J 0 bases, with 9 bases left between them. The CDR3 DNA reads as TGTGCCAGCAGTTACGCGGGTTCTAGCACAGATACGCAGTATTTT. Translating it yields CASSYAGSSTDTQYF.

This clone has only one observation. V usage is TRBV9 and J usage is TRBJ2-3; 9 bases are a match to TRBD1. The trim removed 4 bases at V and 6 bases at J, leaving 6 bases unmatched. There are 14 residues in the CDR3. Germline-derived CDR1 and CDR2 are SGDLS and YYNGEE. CDR3 DNA: TGTGCCAGCAGCTTGGGGACAGGGAGGGATACGCAGTATTTT. Protein sequence: CASSLGTGRDTQYF. Full variable domain (remainder filled in from reference TRBV9 and TRBJ2-3): DSGVTQTPKHLITATGQRVTLRCSPRSGDLSVYWYQQSLDQGLQFLIQYYNGEERAKGNILERFSAQQFPDLHSELNLSSLELGDSALYFCASSLGTGRDTQYFGPGTRLTVL.

V and J are TRBV7-2 and TRBJ1-1; TRBD1 agrees at 8 bases. The germline CDR1 and CDR2 sequences are SGHTA and FQGNSA. V lost 5 bases and J lost 8; bases outside the gene matches: 10. This CDR3 contains 14 residues. The CDR3 here is CASSRDRGPEEAFF. The CDR3 nucleotides read TGTGCCAGCAGCCGCGACAGGGGCCCCGAGGAAGCTTTCTTT.

The J gene is TRBJ2-3, the V gene TRBV9; D not resolved. The V end was cut by 0 bases, the J end by 2 bases, with 13 bases between. Germline V lookup: CDR1 SGDLS, CDR2 YYNGEE. CDR3 length: 16 residues. In DNA, the CDR3 is TGTGCCAGCAGCGTAGGTCCCGAAGCGACCACAGATACGCAGTATTTT. It codes for CASSVGPEATTDTQYF.

V is TRBV7-9 and J is TRBJ2-7, with 9 positions matching TRBD1. This CDR3 contains 14 residues. The trim removed 2 bases at V and 4 bases at J, leaving 3 bases unmatched. Germline values: CDR1 SEHNR, CDR2 FQNEAQ (reference sequence). Here the CDR3 reads CASSLRQGDYEQYF. CDR3 DNA sequence: TGTGCCAGCAGCTTACGACAGGGGGATTACGAGCAGTACTTC.

The rearrangement joins TRBV2 to TRBJ2-7, with 8 bases fitting TRBD1. Germline V gene sequence: CDR1 SNHLY, CDR2 FYNNEI. Trimming at V came to 3 bases and at J to 4 bases, leaving 8 bases not matched to a gene. The CDR3 runs to 15 residues. The CDR3 protein is CASSDPRGRGYEQYF. The CDR3 nucleotides read TGTGCCAGCAGTGACCCCAGGGGGCGCGGGTACGAGCAGTACTTC.

The J gene is TRBJ1-6, the V gene TRBV27; the D is unclear. V was pared by 2 bases and J by 8 bases, with 16 bases between. Germline-derived CDR1 and CDR2 are MNHEY and SMNVEV (reference sequence). The CDR3 spans 16 residues. In DNA form, the CDR3 reads TGTGCCAGCAGTTTAAGGTGGGCCCCCGGGGATTCACCCCTCCACTTT. Translating gives CASSLRWAPGDSPLHF.

This chain joins TRBV4-3 and TRBJ2-3; 7 nucleotides align to TRBD2. CDR3 length: 16 residues. CDR1 LGHNA and CDR2 YSLEER come from the germline V gene. V was clipped by 3 bases and J by 2 bases; unmatched bases: 8. The CDR3, as DNA: TGCGCCAGCAGCCAGAATAGCGGGTTCTCCACAGATACGCAGTATTTT. Translating it yields CASSQNSGFSTDTQYF.

The chain employs TRBV24-1 and TRBJ1-3; TRBD1 matches at 9 bases. The CDR3 consists of 12 residues. CDR1 KGHDR and CDR2 SFDVKD come from the germline V gene. Trimming took 2 bases from V and 16 from J; bases not matched to a gene: 5. The CDR3 coding sequence is TGTGCCACCAGTGATTCGGGACAGGGAATGTATTTT. Translation gives CATSDSGQGMYF.

The chain is built from TRBV6-5 and TRBJ1-2; TRBD1 is a possible D gene (6 bases). This CDR3 contains 12 residues. Trimming pared 7 bases from V and 5 bases from J, leaving 11 bases between. In germline, CDR1 is MNHEY, CDR2 SVGAGI. The CDR3 coding sequence is TGTGCCAGCAATCGACAGGCTTATGGCTACACCTTC. Its protein is CASNRQAYGYTF.

This clone was detected only once. The rearrangement uses TRBV6-5 and TRBJ2-7; tentative D call: TRBD2 (6 bases). Between the trimmed V and J ends, which lost 4 bases and 2 bases, there was a span of 12 bases. This CDR3 comprises 14 residues. The germline V gene encodes CDR1 MNHEY and CDR2 SVGAGI. CDR3 sequence: CASSFGRGPYEQYF. The CDR3 DNA reads TGTGCCAGCAGTTTCGGGAGAGGGCCCTACGAGCAGTACTTC.

V usage is TRBV9 and J usage is TRBJ1-1, with D possibly TRBD1 on 6 matching bases. The CDR3 runs to 13 residues. Germline V lookup: CDR1 SGDLS, CDR2 YYNGEE. Trimming took off 4 bases at V and 8 bases at J, with 15 bases between the two ends. The CDR3 loop reads CASSPKGRGEAFF. CDR3 sequence (DNA): TGTGCCAGCAGCCCAAAGGGGAGGGGGGAAGCTTTCTTT.

This sequence joins TRBV7-3 and TRBJ2-2, with 7 nucleotides matching TRBD2. The germline CDR1 and CDR2 sequences are SGHTA and FQGTGA. This CDR3 has 15 residues. Trimming cost V 4 bases and J 5 bases; bases outside gene matches: 7. CDR3 nucleotide sequence: TGTGCCAGCAGCTCACGGGGAGGGCGTACCGGGGAGCTGTTTTTT. Amino acid sequence: CASSSRGGRTGELFF.

The genes are TRBV27 and TRBJ1-1, with TRBD1 matching 7 bases. The germline V gene has CDR1 MNHEY and CDR2 SMNVEV (reference sequence). The CDR3 totals 14 residues. The J segment lost 7 bases and the V segment lost 2 bases, leaving 7 bases of the junction unmatched. The chain's CDR3 is CASSLTTGQGEAFF. For the CDR3, the DNA is TGTGCCAGCAGTTTAACGACAGGGCAGGGTGAAGCTTTCTTT.